This T cell receptor (beta chain) was sequenced for a study of identical twins. Unique molecular identifiers were in the cDNA, with template-switch universal primer binding. TCRdb reanalysed the 5' RACE reads using MiXCR and keeps one entry per CDR3 protein. The repertoire holds more than 350,000 distinct CDR3 sequences, with around 9% as singletons. This clonotype was recorded at least ten times. V was trimmed by 2 bases and J by 0 bases, leaving 8 bases between them. Germline V gene sequence: CDR1 MGHRA, CDR2 YSYEKL. This CDR3 is built from 14 residues. V and J are TRBV4-1 and TRBJ2-7; weak D call: TRBD1 (5 bases). Specimen: naive T cells sorted from blood. This receptor was obtained from a woman aged 45 to 65 in good health. The CDR3 DNA is TGCGCCAGCAGCCAACTAAGGGGCTCCTACGAGCAGTACTTC. Residues: CASSQLRGSYEQYF.